This T cell receptor (beta chain) emerged from a study of technical replicates of blood from several donors (dated by TCRdb to about 2017). Comment on this clone: This receptor's antigen is unknown. The sample holds no much larger clone one base away, and base qualities are not on file.

Library preparation was by the immunoSEQ multiplex PCR assay. TCRdb obtained this table from immuneACCESS and retained in-frame rearrangements with V and J assigned. These tables miss some clones; where compared with another copy, unresolved V genes account for less than half of the shortfall, and the remainder is unexplained. In all, the sample holds around 80,000 clones, and roughly 93% of those were seen once. Of the sample, 0.24% falls within the top ten clones. The CDR3 sequence holds 12 residues, the cysteine and phenylalanine included. Only the CDR3 DNA is retained, 36 bases long and in frame from the first base. V loses 5 bases, J loses 8 bases, and the germline ends lie 12 bases apart. As encoded in the germline V gene, CDR1 is MDHEN while CDR2 is SYDVKM.

What was sequenced was T cells isolated from PBMCs. This sequence originates from a human donor in good health. Recombination connected TRBV28 to TRBJ1-2, with no reliable assignment of the D segment. The CDR3: CASSRDLRGYTF. The DNA is TGTGCCAGCAGTCGGGATTTAAGAGGCTACACCTTC.